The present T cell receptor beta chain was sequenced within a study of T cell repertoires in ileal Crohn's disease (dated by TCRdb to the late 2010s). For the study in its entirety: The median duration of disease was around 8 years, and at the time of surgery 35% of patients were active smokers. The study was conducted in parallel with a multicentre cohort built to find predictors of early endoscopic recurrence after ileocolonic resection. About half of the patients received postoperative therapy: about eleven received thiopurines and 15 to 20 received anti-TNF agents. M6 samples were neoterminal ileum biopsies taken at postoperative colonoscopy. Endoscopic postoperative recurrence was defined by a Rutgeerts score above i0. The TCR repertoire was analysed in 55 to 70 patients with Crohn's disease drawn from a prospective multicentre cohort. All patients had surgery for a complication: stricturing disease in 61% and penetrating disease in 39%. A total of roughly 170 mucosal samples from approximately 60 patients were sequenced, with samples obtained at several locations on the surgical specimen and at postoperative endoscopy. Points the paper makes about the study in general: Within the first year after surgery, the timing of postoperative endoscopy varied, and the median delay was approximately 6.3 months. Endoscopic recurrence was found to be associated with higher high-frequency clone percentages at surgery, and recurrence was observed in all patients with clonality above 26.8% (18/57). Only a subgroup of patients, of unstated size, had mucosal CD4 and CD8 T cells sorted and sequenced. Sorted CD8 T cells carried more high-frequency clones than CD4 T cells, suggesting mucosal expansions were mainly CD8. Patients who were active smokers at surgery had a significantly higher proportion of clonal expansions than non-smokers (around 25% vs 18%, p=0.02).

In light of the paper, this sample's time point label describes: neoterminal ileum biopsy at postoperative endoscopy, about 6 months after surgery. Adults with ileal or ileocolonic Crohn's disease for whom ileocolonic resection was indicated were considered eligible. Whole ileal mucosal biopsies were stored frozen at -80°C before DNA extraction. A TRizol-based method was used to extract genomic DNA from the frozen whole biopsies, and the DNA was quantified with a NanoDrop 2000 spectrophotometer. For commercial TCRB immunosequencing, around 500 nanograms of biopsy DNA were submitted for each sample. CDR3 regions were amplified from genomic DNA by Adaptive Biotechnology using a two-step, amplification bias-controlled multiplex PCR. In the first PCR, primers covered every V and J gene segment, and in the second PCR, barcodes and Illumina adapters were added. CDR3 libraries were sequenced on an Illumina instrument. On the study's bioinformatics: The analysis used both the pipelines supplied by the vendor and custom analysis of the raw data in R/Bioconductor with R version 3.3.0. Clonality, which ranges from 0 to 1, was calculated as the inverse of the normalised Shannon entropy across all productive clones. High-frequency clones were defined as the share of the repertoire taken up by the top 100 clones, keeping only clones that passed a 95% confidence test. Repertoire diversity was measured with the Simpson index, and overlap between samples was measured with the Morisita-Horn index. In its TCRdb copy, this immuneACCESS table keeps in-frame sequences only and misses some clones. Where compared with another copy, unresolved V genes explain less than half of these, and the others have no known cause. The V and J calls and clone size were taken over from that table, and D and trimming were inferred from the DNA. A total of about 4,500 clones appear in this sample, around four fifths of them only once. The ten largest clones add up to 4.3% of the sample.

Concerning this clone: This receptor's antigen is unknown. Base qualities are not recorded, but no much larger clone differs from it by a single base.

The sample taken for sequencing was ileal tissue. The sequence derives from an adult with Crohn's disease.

CDR3 reads: CSWIRRDEQYF. At the DNA level, the sequence is TGCAGCTGGATCCGGAGGGACGAGCAGTACTTC. This chain is built from TRBV20-1 and TRBJ2-7; a weak D assignment points to TRBD2 (6 bases agree). The CDR3 measures 11 amino acids from cysteine to phenylalanine. CDR3 DNA is the only sequence kept; it has 33 bases, read in frame from the first base. CDR1 and CDR2, per the germline V gene (reference sequence), are DFQATT and SNEGSKA.